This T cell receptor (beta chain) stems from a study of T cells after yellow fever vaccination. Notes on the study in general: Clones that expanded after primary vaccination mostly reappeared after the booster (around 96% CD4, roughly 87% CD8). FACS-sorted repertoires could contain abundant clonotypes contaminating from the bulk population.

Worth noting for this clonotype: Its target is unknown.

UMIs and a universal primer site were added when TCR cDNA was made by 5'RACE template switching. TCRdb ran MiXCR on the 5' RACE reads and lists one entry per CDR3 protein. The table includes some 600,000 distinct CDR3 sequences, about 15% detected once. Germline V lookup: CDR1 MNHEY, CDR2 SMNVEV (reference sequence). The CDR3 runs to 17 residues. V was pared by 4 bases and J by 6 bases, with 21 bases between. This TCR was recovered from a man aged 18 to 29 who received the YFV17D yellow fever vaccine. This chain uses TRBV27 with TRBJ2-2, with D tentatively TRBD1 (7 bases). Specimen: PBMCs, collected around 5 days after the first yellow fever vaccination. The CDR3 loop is CASSSRQGLEHPGELFF. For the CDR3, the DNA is TGTGCCAGCAGTTCAAGACAGGGACTCGAACACCCCGGGGAGCTGTTTTTT.